Ten or more counts support the clone carrying this T cell receptor beta chain. A single record per CDR3 protein comes from TCRdb applying MiXCR to the reads. The data hold 680,000 or so distinct CDR3 sequences, with under 40% observed a single time. This entry is derived from a study of T cell repertoires in cytomegalovirus infection. The CDR3 totals 14 residues. Trimming took off 5 bases at V and 5 bases at J, with 13 bases between the two ends. Looked up from germline, CDR1 is SEHNR and CDR2 is FQNEAQ (reference sequence). Sequencing was carried out using PBMCs. This chain joins TRBV7-9 and TRBJ1-5; D is uncertain. The receptor was isolated from a human donor in good health (CMV status not recorded). Some clones in this sample may be carry-over from other donors' samples. CDR3 residues: CASSKVAGDQPQHF. CDR3 DNA: TGTGCCAGCAGCAAGGTCGCAGGCGATCAGCCCCAGCATTTT.